A few counts support the clone carrying this T cell receptor beta chain. These data belong to a study of patients and donors after allogeneic stem cell transplantation. Germline V gives CDR1 DFQATT, CDR2 SNEGSKA (reference sequence). CDR3 length: 16 residues. V shed 3 bases and J 1 base; nucleotides not matched to a gene: 10. In TCRdb, the RT-PCR reads were re-called with MiXCR into one record per CDR3 protein. The sample records roughly 960,000 distinct CDR3 sequences, around 17% being singletons. The chain couples TRBV20-1 to TRBJ2-7; 9 bases agree with TRBD1. The receptor was derived from a human donor who was either an allogeneic HSCT recipient or a stem cell or donor lymphocyte infusion donor (not recorded which). It is not recorded whose cells these are; they may come from a transplant donor. Sequences were obtained from blood, either unsorted or a sorted T cell fraction (not recorded which). The CDR3, as DNA: TGCAGTGCTAGGACGTACAGGGGGCTCTTTTCCTACGAGCAGTACTTC. Translating it yields CSARTYRGLFSYEQYF.